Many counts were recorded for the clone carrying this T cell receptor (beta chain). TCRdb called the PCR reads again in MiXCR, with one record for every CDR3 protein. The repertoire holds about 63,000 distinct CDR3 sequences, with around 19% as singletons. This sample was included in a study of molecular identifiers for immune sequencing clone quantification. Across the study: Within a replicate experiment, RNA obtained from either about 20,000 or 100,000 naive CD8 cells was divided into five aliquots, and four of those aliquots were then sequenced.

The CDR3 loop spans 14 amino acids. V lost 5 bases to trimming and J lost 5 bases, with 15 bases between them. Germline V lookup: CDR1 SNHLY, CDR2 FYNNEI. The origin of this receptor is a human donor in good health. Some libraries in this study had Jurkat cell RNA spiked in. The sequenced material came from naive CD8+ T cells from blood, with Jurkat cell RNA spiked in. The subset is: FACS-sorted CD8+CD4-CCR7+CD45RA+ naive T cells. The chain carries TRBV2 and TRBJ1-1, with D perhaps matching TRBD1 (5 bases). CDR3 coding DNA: TGTGCCAGCAGTATCACCCTGGGGGAGACTGAAGCTTTCTTT. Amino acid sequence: CASSITLGETEAFF.